The text below deals with one TCR beta chain. Authors' analysis steps: Amplification with reference gene primers provided the estimates of nucleated cell counts. Profiled with immunoSEQ multiplex PCR; TCRdb holds only in-frame clones, not every one. V, J and clone size were drawn from that table, and D and trimming were deduced from the DNA. The sample records about 240,000 clones, roughly 87% being singletons. The data belong to a study of blood T cell repertoires in COVID-19. Study information: From T cells, B-cell-depleted T cells, or PBMCs came the material, which was cDNA or gDNA.

The TCR originated in a man aged 60 to 69 who had recovered from COVID-19. Specimen: peripheral blood.

CDR3 in amino acids: CASSLGSGGDTQYF. The CDR3 nucleotides are TGTGCCAGCAGCTTGGGTAGCGGGGGAGATACGCAGTATTTT. This chain links TRBV7-2 with TRBJ2-3; 9 bases are shared with TRBD2. Trimming cost V 3 bases and J 5 bases; bases outside gene matches: 3. This CDR3 comprises 14 residues. The V gene's germline CDR1 is SGHTA and CDR2 FQGNSA.